Listed below are T cell receptor beta chains from one sample, sequenced in a study of T-cell memory formation after mild COVID-19. TCRdb processed the 5' RACE reads anew with MiXCR; each CDR3 protein has one entry. The data show roughly 410,000 distinct CDR3 sequences, roughly 26% seen once. Sequencing was carried out using PBMCs or a T cell subset sorted from them (not recorded which). All receptors come from an adult woman who had mild COVID-19 (a few samples of this study predate the infection). Cell type and time point are not known. Both conserved end residues are part of each CDR3. Fields, in order: V gene, CDR3 length, J gene, D gene, clone size, CDR3 protein, CDR3 DNA. The D gene is left open where the match is weak. Rows may omit the clone size; those that give it use once, few, many or a size class.

V gene: TRBV7-7; CDR3 length: 13; J gene: TRBJ2-7; D gene: -; clone size: few; CDR3 protein: CASSAQVDYEQYF; CDR3 DNA: TGTGCTAGCAGCGCTCAGGTGGACTACGAGCAGTACTTC
V gene: TRBV15; CDR3 length: 16; J gene: TRBJ2-1; D gene: -; clone size: few; CDR3 protein: CATSREGRGAGNEQFF; CDR3 DNA: TGTGCCACCAGCAGAGAGGGCAGGGGCGCGGGCAATGAGCAGTTCTTC
V gene: TRBV7-8; CDR3 length: 13; J gene: TRBJ2-3; D gene: -; clone size: few; CDR3 protein: CASSQGREDTQYF; CDR3 DNA: TGTGCCAGCAGCCAGGGGAGGGAAGATACGCAGTATTTT
V gene: TRBV5-1; CDR3 length: 17; J gene: TRBJ2-2; D gene: -; clone size: -; CDR3 protein: CASSLAAVEGTTGELFF; CDR3 DNA: TGCGCCAGCAGCTTGGCCGCGGTGGAGGGGACCACCGGGGAGCTGTTTTTT
V gene: TRBV5-1; CDR3 length: 16; J gene: TRBJ1-1; D gene: TRBD1; clone size: -; CDR3 protein: CASSTGTGDTNAEAFF; CDR3 DNA: TGCGCCAGCAGCACTGGGACAGGAGATACGAACGCTGAAGCTTTCTTT
V gene: TRBV29-1; CDR3 length: 11; J gene: TRBJ1-1; D gene: -; clone size: few; CDR3 protein: CSVEVYEKAFF; CDR3 DNA: TGCAGCGTTGAAGTCTATGAGAAAGCTTTCTTT
V gene: TRBV5-4; CDR3 length: 15; J gene: TRBJ2-1; D gene: TRBD2; clone size: few; CDR3 protein: CASSSGTSGFNEQFF; CDR3 DNA: TGTGCCAGCAGCTCCGGGACTAGCGGGTTCAATGAGCAGTTCTTC
V gene: TRBV10-3; CDR3 length: 14; J gene: TRBJ2-3; D gene: -; clone size: -; CDR3 protein: CAISGGGGTDTQYF; CDR3 DNA: TGTGCCATCAGTGGGGGAGGCGGCACAGATACGCAGTATTTT
V gene: TRBV11-2; CDR3 length: 14; J gene: TRBJ1-1; D gene: -; clone size: few; CDR3 protein: CASSSPAGQGIAFF; CDR3 DNA: TGTGCCAGCAGCTCCCCTGCGGGGCAGGGCATAGCTTTCTTT
V gene: TRBV11-2; CDR3 length: 14; J gene: TRBJ2-7; D gene: TRBD1; clone size: few; CDR3 protein: CASSFGTGVREQYF; CDR3 DNA: TGTGCCAGCAGCTTCGGGACAGGGGTCCGCGAGCAGTACTTC
V gene: TRBV25-1; CDR3 length: 11; J gene: TRBJ1-1; D gene: -; clone size: -; CDR3 protein: CATHRGAEAFF; CDR3 DNA: TGTGCCACCCACCGGGGGGCAGAAGCTTTCTTT
V gene: TRBV30; CDR3 length: 14; J gene: TRBJ2-7; D gene: -; clone size: few; CDR3 protein: CAWTRDLSPGEQYF; CDR3 DNA: TGTGCCTGGACCCGGGATCTTTCACCGGGCGAGCAGTACTTC
V gene: TRBV20-1; CDR3 length: 13; J gene: TRBJ2-3; D gene: TRBD1; clone size: few; CDR3 protein: CSAHTGGPDTQYF; CDR3 DNA: TGCAGTGCTCATACAGGGGGGCCAGATACGCAGTATTTT
V gene: TRBV7-9; CDR3 length: 13; J gene: TRBJ2-7; D gene: -; clone size: -; CDR3 protein: CASSLRGKDEQYF; CDR3 DNA: TGTGCCAGCAGCTTACGAGGGAAGGACGAGCAGTACTTC
V gene: TRBV5-1; CDR3 length: 16; J gene: TRBJ2-3; D gene: -; clone size: -; CDR3 protein: CASSPGQGLGTDTQYF; CDR3 DNA: TGCGCCAGCAGCCCGGGACAGGGACTAGGCACAGATACGCAGTATTTT
V gene: TRBV27; CDR3 length: 15; J gene: TRBJ1-6; D gene: -; clone size: few; CDR3 protein: CASSIRGRNNSPLHF; CDR3 DNA: TGTGCCAGCAGCATCAGGGGCCGGAATAATTCACCCCTCCACTTT
V gene: TRBV7-2; CDR3 length: 15; J gene: TRBJ1-1; D gene: -; clone size: -; CDR3 protein: CASSFRAGKETEAFF; CDR3 DNA: TGTGCCAGCAGCTTCCGCGCAGGGAAGGAGACTGAAGCTTTCTTT
V gene: TRBV28; CDR3 length: 16; J gene: TRBJ1-4; D gene: TRBD1; clone size: few; CDR3 protein: CASSSGQGAVGEKLFF; CDR3 DNA: TGTGCCAGCAGCTCGGGACAGGGGGCGGTTGGGGAAAAACTGTTTTTT
V gene: TRBV9; CDR3 length: 14; J gene: TRBJ1-4; D gene: TRBD1; clone size: -; CDR3 protein: CASSGTGGSEKLFF; CDR3 DNA: TGTGCCAGCAGCGGAACAGGGGGCAGTGAAAAACTGTTTTTT
V gene: TRBV7-8; CDR3 length: 13; J gene: TRBJ1-4; D gene: -; clone size: -; CDR3 protein: CASRAGHNEKLFF; CDR3 DNA: TGTGCCAGCAGAGCGGGACACAATGAAAAACTGTTTTTT
V gene: TRBV15; CDR3 length: 15; J gene: TRBJ2-7; D gene: -; clone size: many; CDR3 protein: CATSRPRGGLGEQYF; CDR3 DNA: TGTGCCACCAGCAGACCTAGGGGGGGGCTCGGCGAGCAGTACTTC
V gene: TRBV14; CDR3 length: 16; J gene: TRBJ2-1; D gene: -; clone size: few; CDR3 protein: CASSQDQVRTAREQFF; CDR3 DNA: TGTGCCAGCAGCCAAGATCAGGTTAGGACGGCAAGGGAGCAGTTCTTC
V gene: TRBV5-4; CDR3 length: 15; J gene: TRBJ2-7; D gene: TRBD2; clone size: -; CDR3 protein: CASSISPGGMREQYF; CDR3 DNA: TGTGCCAGCAGCATATCCCCGGGGGGGATGCGAGAGCAGTACTTC
V gene: TRBV7-9; CDR3 length: 14; J gene: TRBJ2-7; D gene: -; clone size: -; CDR3 protein: CASSSPDSAYEQYF; CDR3 DNA: TGTGCCAGCAGCTCCCCGGACAGTGCCTACGAGCAGTACTTC
V gene: TRBV6-2/TRBV6-3; CDR3 length: 14; J gene: TRBJ1-5; D gene: TRBD1; clone size: -; CDR3 protein: CASSAGQGSQPQHF; CDR3 DNA: TGTGCCAGCAGTGCCGGACAGGGTAGTCAGCCCCAGCATTTT
V gene: TRBV25-1; CDR3 length: 14; J gene: TRBJ2-3; D gene: -; clone size: -; CDR3 protein: CASSREGRTDTQYF; CDR3 DNA: TGTGCCAGCAGCCGCGAGGGTCGAACAGATACGCAGTATTTT
V gene: TRBV30; CDR3 length: 12; J gene: TRBJ2-5; D gene: TRBD1; clone size: few; CDR3 protein: CAVSDRGETQYF; CDR3 DNA: TGTGCCGTTTCGGACAGGGGGGAGACCCAGTACTTC
V gene: TRBV12-3/TRBV12-4; CDR3 length: 13; J gene: TRBJ1-1; D gene: -; clone size: few; CDR3 protein: CASSPPSGIEAFF; CDR3 DNA: TGTGCCAGCAGTCCTCCCTCGGGGATTGAAGCTTTCTTT
V gene: TRBV5-1; CDR3 length: 15; J gene: TRBJ1-4; D gene: -; clone size: -; CDR3 protein: CASSSSGTLLEKLFF; CDR3 DNA: TGCGCCAGCAGCTCCTCCGGGACACTCCTTGAAAAACTGTTTTTT
V gene: TRBV4-1; CDR3 length: 19; J gene: TRBJ1-4; D gene: -; clone size: few; CDR3 protein: CASSPRQGISFAPNEKLFF; CDR3 DNA: TGCGCCAGCAGCCCTCGGCAGGGTATATCCTTCGCACCTAATGAAAAACTGTTTTTT
V gene: TRBV15; CDR3 length: 13; J gene: TRBJ2-7; D gene: -; clone size: few; CDR3 protein: CATSRTGTYEQYF; CDR3 DNA: TGTGCCACCAGCAGAACCGGGACCTACGAGCAGTACTTC
V gene: TRBV4-1; CDR3 length: 16; J gene: TRBJ2-7; D gene: TRBD1; clone size: few; CDR3 protein: CASSQDRPGQGLAQYF; CDR3 DNA: TGCGCCAGCAGCCAAGACCGACCGGGACAGGGTTTAGCGCAGTACTTC
V gene: TRBV7-9; CDR3 length: 18; J gene: TRBJ2-1; D gene: -; clone size: few; CDR3 protein: CASSLAWVAPSLYNEQFF; CDR3 DNA: TGTGCCAGCAGCTTAGCATGGGTAGCACCCTCACTCTACAATGAGCAGTTCTTC
V gene: TRBV18; CDR3 length: 15; J gene: TRBJ2-7; D gene: -; clone size: many; CDR3 protein: CASSRYGSSSYEQYF; CDR3 DNA: TGTGCCAGCTCACGATACGGGTCGAGCTCCTACGAGCAGTACTTC
V gene: TRBV2; CDR3 length: 17; J gene: TRBJ2-3; D gene: TRBD2; clone size: -; CDR3 protein: CASSEKASGSGADTQYF; CDR3 DNA: TGTGCCAGCAGTGAAAAGGCTAGCGGGAGTGGTGCGGATACGCAGTATTTT
V gene: TRBV9; CDR3 length: 17; J gene: TRBJ2-5; D gene: -; clone size: -; CDR3 protein: CASSDESGTPWEETQYF; CDR3 DNA: TGTGCCAGCAGCGACGAATCCGGGACTCCGTGGGAAGAGACCCAGTACTTC
V gene: TRBV10-3; CDR3 length: 15; J gene: TRBJ1-6; D gene: -; clone size: -; CDR3 protein: CAISESWSSNSPLHF; CDR3 DNA: TGTGCCATCAGTGAGTCGTGGTCCTCAAATTCACCCCTCCACTTT
V gene: TRBV5-1; CDR3 length: 16; J gene: TRBJ2-3; D gene: TRBD2; clone size: few; CDR3 protein: CASSLVAGGGTDTQYF; CDR3 DNA: TGCGCCAGCAGCTTGGTAGCGGGAGGAGGAACAGATACGCAGTATTTT
V gene: TRBV24-1; CDR3 length: 15; J gene: TRBJ2-7; D gene: -; clone size: few; CDR3 protein: CATSDSQITHGEQYF; CDR3 DNA: TGTGCCACCAGTGATTCTCAGATCACGCACGGCGAGCAGTACTTC
V gene: TRBV25-1; CDR3 length: 14; J gene: TRBJ1-2; D gene: -; clone size: -; CDR3 protein: CASSESGRRDGYTF; CDR3 DNA: TGTGCCAGCAGTGAATCTGGGAGACGGGATGGCTACACCTTC
V gene: TRBV27; CDR3 length: 16; J gene: TRBJ2-1; D gene: -; clone size: -; CDR3 protein: CASSLSVRGAYNEQFF; CDR3 DNA: TGTGCCAGCAGTTTATCAGTAAGGGGCGCTTACAATGAGCAGTTCTTC
V gene: TRBV6-6; CDR3 length: 16; J gene: TRBJ1-2; D gene: -; clone size: -; CDR3 protein: CASSYFRGVGNYGYTF; CDR3 DNA: TGTGCCAGCAGTTACTTTCGGGGGGTGGGAAACTATGGCTACACCTTC
V gene: TRBV20-1; CDR3 length: 14; J gene: TRBJ2-5; D gene: TRBD1; clone size: -; CDR3 protein: CSASSGQAQETQYF; CDR3 DNA: TGCAGTGCTTCCTCCGGACAGGCTCAAGAGACCCAGTACTTC
V gene: TRBV12-3/TRBV12-4; CDR3 length: 13; J gene: TRBJ2-5; D gene: -; clone size: -; CDR3 protein: CASSRGSVGTQYF; CDR3 DNA: TGTGCCAGCAGCCGCGGTTCTGTGGGGACCCAGTACTTC
V gene: TRBV19; CDR3 length: 15; J gene: TRBJ1-2; D gene: TRBD1; clone size: few; CDR3 protein: CASSSGTGRFYGYTF; CDR3 DNA: TGTGCCAGTAGTTCCGGGACAGGAAGATTCTATGGCTACACCTTC
V gene: TRBV12-3/TRBV12-4; CDR3 length: 16; J gene: TRBJ2-1; D gene: TRBD2; clone size: -; CDR3 protein: CASSHRLAGAYNEQFF; CDR3 DNA: TGTGCCAGCAGTCATCGACTAGCGGGCGCCTACAATGAGCAGTTCTTC
V gene: TRBV30; CDR3 length: 17; J gene: TRBJ2-2; D gene: TRBD2; clone size: few; CDR3 protein: CAWRAAAGGSWTGELFF; CDR3 DNA: TGTGCCTGGAGGGCGGCAGCGGGAGGGTCGTGGACCGGGGAGCTGTTTTTT
V gene: TRBV3-1; CDR3 length: 15; J gene: TRBJ2-5; D gene: -; clone size: few; CDR3 protein: CASSQATEVRETQYF; CDR3 DNA: TGTGCCAGCAGCCAAGCGACCGAGGTGAGGGAGACCCAGTACTTC
V gene: TRBV2; CDR3 length: 12; J gene: TRBJ2-1; D gene: -; clone size: -; CDR3 protein: CASSNAPGTPFF; CDR3 DNA: TGTGCCAGCAGCAATGCCCCCGGGACGCCGTTCTTC
V gene: TRBV6-6; CDR3 length: 14; J gene: TRBJ1-6; D gene: TRBD1; clone size: -; CDR3 protein: CASSKTGRNSPLHF; CDR3 DNA: TGTGCCAGCAGTAAGACAGGGAGGAATTCACCCCTCCACTTT
V gene: TRBV7-9; CDR3 length: 15; J gene: TRBJ2-7; D gene: TRBD1; clone size: -; CDR3 protein: CASSLSVSGGYEQYF; CDR3 DNA: TGTGCCAGCAGCTTATCCGTCTCAGGGGGCTACGAGCAGTACTTC
V gene: TRBV7-2; CDR3 length: 18; J gene: TRBJ2-6; D gene: TRBD1; clone size: -; CDR3 protein: CASSLMFGRGSGANVLTF; CDR3 DNA: TGTGCCAGCAGCTTAATGTTCGGCAGGGGGAGTGGGGCCAACGTCCTGACTTTC